This T cell receptor (beta chain) is from a study of early T cells in non-severe SARS-CoV-2 infection. Study details: Chains were unpaired, as sequencing was done on bulk RNA from unsorted whole blood. Findings and limits, study-wide: VDJdb-based annotation leaned toward anti-spike CD8 responses and missed private and CD4 specificities.

Unique molecular identifier tags were affixed to discrete cDNA molecules. TCRdb analysed the 5' RACE reads with MiXCR anew, one entry per CDR3 protein. Of about 33,000 distinct CDR3 sequences listed, 5.5% to 7% are singletons. Trimming removed 6 bases from V and 4 bases from J, with 9 bases in between. Germline CDR1 and CDR2: MNHNY and SVGAGI (reference sequence). The CDR3 contains 12 residues. A note on this clonotype: Antigen unknown.

The sequenced sample was whole blood. V gene TRBV6-6 combines with J gene TRBJ1-2, with D perhaps matching TRBD1 (5 bases). The origin of this receptor is an adult who was a healthcare worker with PCR-confirmed SARS-CoV-2 infection or an uninfected control (not recorded which). Here the CDR3 reads CASRNRSYGYTF. DNA of the CDR3: TGTGCCAGCAGAAACAGGTCCTATGGCTACACCTTC.